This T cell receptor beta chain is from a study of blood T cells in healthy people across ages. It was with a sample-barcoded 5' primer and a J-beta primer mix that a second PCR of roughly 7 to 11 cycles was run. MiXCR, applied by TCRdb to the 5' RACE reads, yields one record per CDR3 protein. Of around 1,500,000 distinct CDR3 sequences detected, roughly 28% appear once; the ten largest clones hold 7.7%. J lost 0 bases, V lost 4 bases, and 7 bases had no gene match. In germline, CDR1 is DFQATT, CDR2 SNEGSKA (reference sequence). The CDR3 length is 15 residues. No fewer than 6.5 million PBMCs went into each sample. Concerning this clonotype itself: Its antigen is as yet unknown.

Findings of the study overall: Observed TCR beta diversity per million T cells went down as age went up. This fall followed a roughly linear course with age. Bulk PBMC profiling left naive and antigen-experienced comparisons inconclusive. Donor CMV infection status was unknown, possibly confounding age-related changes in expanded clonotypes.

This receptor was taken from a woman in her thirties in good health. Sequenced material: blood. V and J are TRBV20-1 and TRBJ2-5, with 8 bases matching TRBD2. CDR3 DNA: TGCAGTGCTAATCTAGCGGGTGGATACCAAGAGACCCAGTACTTC. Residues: CSANLAGGYQETQYF.